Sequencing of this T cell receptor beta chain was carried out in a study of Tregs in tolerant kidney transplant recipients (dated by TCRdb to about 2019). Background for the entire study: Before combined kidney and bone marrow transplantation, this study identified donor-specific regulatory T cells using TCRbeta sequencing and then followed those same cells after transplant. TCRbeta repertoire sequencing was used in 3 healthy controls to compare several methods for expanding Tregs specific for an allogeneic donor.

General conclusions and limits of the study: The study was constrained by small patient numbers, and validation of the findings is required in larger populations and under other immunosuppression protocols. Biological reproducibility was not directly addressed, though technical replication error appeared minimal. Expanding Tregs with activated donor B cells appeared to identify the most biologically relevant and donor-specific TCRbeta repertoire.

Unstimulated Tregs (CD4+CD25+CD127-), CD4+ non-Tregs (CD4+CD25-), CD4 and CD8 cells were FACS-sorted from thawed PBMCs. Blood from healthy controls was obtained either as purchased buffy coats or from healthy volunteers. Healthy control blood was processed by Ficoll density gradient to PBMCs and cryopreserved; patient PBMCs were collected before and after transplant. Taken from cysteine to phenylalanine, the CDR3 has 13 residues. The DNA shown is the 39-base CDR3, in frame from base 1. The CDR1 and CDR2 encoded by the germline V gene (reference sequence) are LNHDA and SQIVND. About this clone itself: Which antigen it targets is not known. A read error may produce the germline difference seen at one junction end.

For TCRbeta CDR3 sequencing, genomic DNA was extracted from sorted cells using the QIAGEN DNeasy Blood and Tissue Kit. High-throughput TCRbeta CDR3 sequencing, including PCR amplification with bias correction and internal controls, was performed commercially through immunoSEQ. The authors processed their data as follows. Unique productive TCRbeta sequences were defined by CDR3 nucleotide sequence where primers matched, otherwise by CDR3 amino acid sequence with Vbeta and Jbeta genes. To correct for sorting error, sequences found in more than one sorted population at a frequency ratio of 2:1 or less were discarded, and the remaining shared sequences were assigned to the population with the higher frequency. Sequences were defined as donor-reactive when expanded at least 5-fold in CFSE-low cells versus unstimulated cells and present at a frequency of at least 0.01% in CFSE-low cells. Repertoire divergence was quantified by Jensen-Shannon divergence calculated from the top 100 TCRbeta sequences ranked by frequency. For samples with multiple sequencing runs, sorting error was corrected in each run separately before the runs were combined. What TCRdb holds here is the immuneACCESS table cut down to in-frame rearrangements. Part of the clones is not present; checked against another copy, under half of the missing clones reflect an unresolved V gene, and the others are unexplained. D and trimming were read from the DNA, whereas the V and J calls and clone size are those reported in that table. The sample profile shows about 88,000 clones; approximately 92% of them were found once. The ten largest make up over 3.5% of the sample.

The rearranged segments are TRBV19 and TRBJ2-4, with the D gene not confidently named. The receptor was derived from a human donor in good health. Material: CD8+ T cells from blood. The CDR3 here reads CACSDLAKNIQYF. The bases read TGTGCCTGTAGTGACTTAGCCAAAAACATTCAGTACTTC.